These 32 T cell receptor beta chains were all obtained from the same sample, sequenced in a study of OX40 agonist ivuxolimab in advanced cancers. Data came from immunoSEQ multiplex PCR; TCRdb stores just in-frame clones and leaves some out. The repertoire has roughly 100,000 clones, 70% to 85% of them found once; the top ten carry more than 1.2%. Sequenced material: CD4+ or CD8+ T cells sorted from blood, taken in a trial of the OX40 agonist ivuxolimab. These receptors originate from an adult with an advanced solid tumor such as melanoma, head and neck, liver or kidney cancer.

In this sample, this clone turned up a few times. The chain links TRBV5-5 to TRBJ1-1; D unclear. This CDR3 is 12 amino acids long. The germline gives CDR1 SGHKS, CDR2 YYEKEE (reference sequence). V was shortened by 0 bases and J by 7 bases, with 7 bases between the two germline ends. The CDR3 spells CASSLEFGEAFF. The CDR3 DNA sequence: TGTGCCAGCAGCTTGGAATTTGGTGAAGCTTTCTTT.

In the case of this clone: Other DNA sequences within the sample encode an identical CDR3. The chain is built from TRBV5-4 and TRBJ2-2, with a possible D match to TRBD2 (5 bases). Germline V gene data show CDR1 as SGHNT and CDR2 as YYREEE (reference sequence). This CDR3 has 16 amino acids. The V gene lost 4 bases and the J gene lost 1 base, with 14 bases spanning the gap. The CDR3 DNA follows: TGTGCCAGCAGCCCCCCAACTAGGCTGAACACCGGGGAGCTGTTTTTT. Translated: CASSPPTRLNTGELFF.

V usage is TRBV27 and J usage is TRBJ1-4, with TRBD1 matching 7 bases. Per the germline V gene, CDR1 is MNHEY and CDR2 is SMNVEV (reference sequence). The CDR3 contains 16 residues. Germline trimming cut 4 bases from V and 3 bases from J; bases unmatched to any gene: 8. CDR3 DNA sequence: TGTGCCAGCAGTTCCAGAAACAGGGGAGCTAATGAAAAACTGTTTTTT. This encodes CASSSRNRGANEKLFF. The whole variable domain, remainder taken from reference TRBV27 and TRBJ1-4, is EAQVTQNPRYLITVTGKKLTVTCSQNMNHEYMSWYRQDPGLGLRQIYYSMNVEVTDKGDVPEGYKVSRKEKRNFPLILESPSPNQTSLYFCASSSRNRGANEKLFFGSGTQLSVL.

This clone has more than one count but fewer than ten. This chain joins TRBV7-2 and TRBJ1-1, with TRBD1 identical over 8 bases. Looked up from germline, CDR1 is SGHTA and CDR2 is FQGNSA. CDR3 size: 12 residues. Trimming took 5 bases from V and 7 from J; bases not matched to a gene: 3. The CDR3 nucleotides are TGTGCCAGCAGCCCAGGGACAGGTGAAGCTTTCTTT. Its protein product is CASSPGTGEAFF.

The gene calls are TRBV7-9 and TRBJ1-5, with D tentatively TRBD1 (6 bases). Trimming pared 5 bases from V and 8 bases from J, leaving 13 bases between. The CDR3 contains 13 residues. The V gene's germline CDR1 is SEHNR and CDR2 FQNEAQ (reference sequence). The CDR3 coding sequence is TGTGCCAGCAGCCGGGGGGCGGGGGAGCCCCAGCATTTT. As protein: CASSRGAGEPQHF.

The CDR3 spells CASRETVGSTDTQYF. In DNA form, the CDR3 reads TGTGCCAGCAGGGAGACAGTGGGGTCCACAGATACGCAGTATTTT. V is TRBV6-4 and J is TRBJ2-3, with D possibly TRBD1 on 5 matching bases. The V end was cut by 6 bases, the J end by 2 bases, with 15 bases between. Germline V lookup: CDR1 MRHNA, CDR2 SNTAGT. This CDR3 has 15 residues.

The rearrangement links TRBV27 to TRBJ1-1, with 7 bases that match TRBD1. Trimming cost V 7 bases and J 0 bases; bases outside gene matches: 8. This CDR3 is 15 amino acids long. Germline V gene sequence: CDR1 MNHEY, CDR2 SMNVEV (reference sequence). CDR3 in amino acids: CASTEQGPMNTEAFF. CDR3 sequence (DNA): TGTGCCAGCACCGAACAGGGGCCTATGAACACTGAAGCTTTCTTT.

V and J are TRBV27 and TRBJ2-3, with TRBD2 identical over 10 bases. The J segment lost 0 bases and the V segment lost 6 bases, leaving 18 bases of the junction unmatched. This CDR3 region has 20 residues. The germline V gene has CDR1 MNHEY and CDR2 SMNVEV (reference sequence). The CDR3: CASSRSARSGRALSTDTQYF. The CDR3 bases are TGTGCCAGCAGCCGCTCCGCGAGAAGCGGGAGGGCTCTAAGCACAGATACGCAGTATTTT.

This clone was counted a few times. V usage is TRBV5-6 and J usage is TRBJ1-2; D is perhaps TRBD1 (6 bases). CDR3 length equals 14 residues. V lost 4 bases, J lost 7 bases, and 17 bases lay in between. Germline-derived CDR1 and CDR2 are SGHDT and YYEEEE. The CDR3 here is CASSLYHRERGYTF. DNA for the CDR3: TGTGCCAGCAGCCTGTATCACAGGGAGCGTGGCTACACCTTC.

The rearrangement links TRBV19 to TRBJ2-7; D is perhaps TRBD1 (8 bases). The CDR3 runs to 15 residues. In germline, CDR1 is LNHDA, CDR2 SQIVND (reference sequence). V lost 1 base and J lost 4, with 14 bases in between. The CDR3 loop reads CASSIGQGRGYEQYF. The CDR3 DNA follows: TGTGCCAGTAGTATAGGACAGGGGAGGGGGTACGAGCAGTACTTC.

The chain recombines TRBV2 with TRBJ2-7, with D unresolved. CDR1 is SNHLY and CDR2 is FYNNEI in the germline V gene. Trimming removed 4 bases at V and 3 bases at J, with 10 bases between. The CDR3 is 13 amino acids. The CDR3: CASSAALYYEQYF. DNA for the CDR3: TGTGCCAGCAGTGCAGCCCTCTACTACGAGCAGTACTTC. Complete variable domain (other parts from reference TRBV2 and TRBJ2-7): EPEVTQTPSHQVTQMGQEVILRCVPISNHLYFYWYRQILGQKVEFLVSFYNNEISEKSEIFDDQFSVERPDGSNFTLKIRSTKLEDSAMYFCASSAALYYEQYFGPGTRLTVT.

In DNA form, the CDR3 reads TGCGCCAGCAGCCCGGGGACAGCCCGGCCCTATGGCTACACCTTC. Translation gives CASSPGTARPYGYTF. The rearrangement joins TRBV4-3 to TRBJ1-2, with 7 bases aligning to TRBD1. The CDR3 length is 15 residues. CDR1 and CDR2 (germline): LGHNA, YSLEER. After removal of 4 bases from V and 4 bases from J, the junction contained 9 bases not matched to a gene.

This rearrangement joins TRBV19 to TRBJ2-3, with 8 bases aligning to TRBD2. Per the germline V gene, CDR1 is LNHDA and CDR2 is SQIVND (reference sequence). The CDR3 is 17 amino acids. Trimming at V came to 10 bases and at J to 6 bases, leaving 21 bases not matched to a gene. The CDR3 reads CATPPWSNGRGGDTQYF. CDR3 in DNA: TGTGCCACCCCACCCTGGTCGAACGGGAGGGGGGGGGATACGCAGTATTTT.

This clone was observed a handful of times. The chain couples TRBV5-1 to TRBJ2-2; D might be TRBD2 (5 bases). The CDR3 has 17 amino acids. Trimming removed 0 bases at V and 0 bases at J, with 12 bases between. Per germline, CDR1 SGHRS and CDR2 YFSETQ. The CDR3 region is CASSLAVASTNTGELFF. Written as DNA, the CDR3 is TGCGCCAGCAGCTTGGCCGTAGCGTCAACGAACACCGGGGAGCTGTTTTTT.

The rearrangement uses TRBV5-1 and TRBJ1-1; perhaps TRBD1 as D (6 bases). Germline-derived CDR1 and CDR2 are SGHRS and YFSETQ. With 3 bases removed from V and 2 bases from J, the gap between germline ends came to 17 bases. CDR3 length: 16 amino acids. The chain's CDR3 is CASSSRAGGGNTEAFF. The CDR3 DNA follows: TGCGCCAGCAGCTCCAGGGCGGGGGGCGGCAACACTGAAGCTTTCTTT. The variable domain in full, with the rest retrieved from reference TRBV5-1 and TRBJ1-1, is KAGVTQTPRYLIKTRGQQVTLSCSPISGHRSVSWYQQTPGQGLQFLFEYFSETQRNKGNFPGRFSGRQFSNSRSEMNVSTLELGDSALYLCASSSRAGGGNTEAFFGQGTRLTVV.

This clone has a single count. CDR3 region: CATSPSGTYEQYF. The CDR3 nucleotides read TGTGCCACCTCCCCTAGCGGTACCTACGAGCAGTACTTC. The rearrangement joins TRBV28 to TRBJ2-7; the match to TRBD2 covers 7 bases. V was pared by 10 bases and J by 2 bases, with 8 bases of the junction left unmatched. The CDR3 totals 13 residues. Looked up from germline, CDR1 is MDHEN and CDR2 is SYDVKM.

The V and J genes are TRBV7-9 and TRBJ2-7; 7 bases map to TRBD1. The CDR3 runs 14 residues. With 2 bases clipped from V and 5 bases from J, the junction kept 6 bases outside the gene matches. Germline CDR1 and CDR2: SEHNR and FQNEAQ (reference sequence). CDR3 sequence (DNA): TGTGCCAGCAGCTTAAAACAGGGGATCCACGAGCAGTACTTC. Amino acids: CASSLKQGIHEQYF.

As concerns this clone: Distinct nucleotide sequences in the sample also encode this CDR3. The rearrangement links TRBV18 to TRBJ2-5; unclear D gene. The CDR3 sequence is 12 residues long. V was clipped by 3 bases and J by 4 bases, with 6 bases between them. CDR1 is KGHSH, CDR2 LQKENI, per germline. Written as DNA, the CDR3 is TGTGCCAGCTCACCTGAAAGAGAGACCCAGTACTTC. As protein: CASSPERETQYF.

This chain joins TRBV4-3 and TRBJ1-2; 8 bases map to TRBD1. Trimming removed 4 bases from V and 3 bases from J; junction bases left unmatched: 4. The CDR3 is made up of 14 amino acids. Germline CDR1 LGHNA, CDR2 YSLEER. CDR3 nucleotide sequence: TGCGCCAGCAGCCCGCTGACAGGGGACTATGGCTACACCTTC. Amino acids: CASSPLTGDYGYTF.

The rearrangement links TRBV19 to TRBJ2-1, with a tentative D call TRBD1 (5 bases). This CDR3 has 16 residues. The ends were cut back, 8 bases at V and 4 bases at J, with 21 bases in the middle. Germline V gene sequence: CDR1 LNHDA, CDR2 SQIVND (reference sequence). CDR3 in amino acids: CASSKSRQPTYNEQFF. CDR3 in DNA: TGTGCCAGTTCCAAAAGTCGACAGCCTACGTACAATGAGCAGTTCTTC.

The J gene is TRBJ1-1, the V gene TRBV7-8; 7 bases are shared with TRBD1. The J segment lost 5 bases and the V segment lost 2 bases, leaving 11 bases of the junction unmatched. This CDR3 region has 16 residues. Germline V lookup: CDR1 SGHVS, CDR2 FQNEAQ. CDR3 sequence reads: CASSLLRQGLATEAFF. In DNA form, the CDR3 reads TGTGCCAGCAGCTTACTCAGACAGGGTTTGGCGACTGAAGCTTTCTTT.

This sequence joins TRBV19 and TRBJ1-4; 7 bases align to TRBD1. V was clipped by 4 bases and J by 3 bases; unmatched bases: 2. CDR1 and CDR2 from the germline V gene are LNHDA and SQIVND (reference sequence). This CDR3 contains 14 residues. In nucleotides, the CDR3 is TGTGCCAGTAGTAGCAGGGGGTCTAATGAAAAACTGTTTTTT. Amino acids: CASSSRGSNEKLFF.

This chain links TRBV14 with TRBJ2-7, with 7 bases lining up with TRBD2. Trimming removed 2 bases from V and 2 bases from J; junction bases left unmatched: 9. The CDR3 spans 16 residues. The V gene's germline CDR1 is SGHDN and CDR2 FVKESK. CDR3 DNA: TGTGCCAGCAGCCAACTTGGGGCTAGCGGAACCTACGAGCAGTACTTC. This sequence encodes CASSQLGASGTYEQYF. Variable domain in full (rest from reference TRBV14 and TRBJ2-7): EAGVTQFPSHSVIEKGQTVTLRCDPISGHDNLYWYRRVMGKEIKFLLHFVKESKQDESGMPNNRFLAERTGGTYSTLKVQPAELEDSGVYFCASSQLGASGTYEQYFGPGTRLTVT.

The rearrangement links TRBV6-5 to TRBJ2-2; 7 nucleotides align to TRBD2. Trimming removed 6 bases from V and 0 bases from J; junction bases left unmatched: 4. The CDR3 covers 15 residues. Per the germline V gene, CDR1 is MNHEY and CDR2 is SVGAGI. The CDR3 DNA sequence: TGTGCCAGCAGGGGCGGGGGAGCGAACACCGGGGAGCTGTTTTTT. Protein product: CASRGGGANTGELFF.

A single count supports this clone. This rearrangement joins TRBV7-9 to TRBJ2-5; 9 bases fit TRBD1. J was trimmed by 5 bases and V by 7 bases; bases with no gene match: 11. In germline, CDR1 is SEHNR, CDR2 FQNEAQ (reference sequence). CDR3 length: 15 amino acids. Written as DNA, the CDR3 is TGTGCCAGCACCGGTGTTGGACAGGGGCTGGAGACCCAGTACTTC. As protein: CASTGVGQGLETQYF.

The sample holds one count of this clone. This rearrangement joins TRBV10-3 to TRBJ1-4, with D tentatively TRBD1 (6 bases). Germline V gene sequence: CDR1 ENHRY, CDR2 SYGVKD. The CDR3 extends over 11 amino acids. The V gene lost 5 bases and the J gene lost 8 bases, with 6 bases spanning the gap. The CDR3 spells CAISRGEKLFF. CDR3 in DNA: TGTGCCATCAGTAGGGGGGAAAAACTGTTTTTT.

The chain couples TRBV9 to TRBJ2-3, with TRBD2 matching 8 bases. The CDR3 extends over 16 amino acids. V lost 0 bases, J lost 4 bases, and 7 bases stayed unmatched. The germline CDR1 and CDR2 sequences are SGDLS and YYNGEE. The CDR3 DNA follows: TGTGCCAGCAGCGTAGATCCGGGGGGGCAGGCAGATACGCAGTATTTT. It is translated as CASSVDPGGQADTQYF.

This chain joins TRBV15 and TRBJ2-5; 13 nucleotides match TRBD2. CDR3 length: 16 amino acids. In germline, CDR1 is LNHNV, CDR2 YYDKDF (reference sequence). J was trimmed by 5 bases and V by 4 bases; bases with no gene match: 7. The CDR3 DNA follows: TGTGCCACCAGCATTCGGACTAGCGGGAGAAGGGAGACCCAGTACTTC. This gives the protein CATSIRTSGRRETQYF.

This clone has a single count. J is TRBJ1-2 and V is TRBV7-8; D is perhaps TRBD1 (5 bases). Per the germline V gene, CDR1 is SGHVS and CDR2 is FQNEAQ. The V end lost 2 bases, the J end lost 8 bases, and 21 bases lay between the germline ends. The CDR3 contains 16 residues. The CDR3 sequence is CASSLTPGPTVGGYTF. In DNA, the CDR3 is TGTGCCAGCAGCTTAACCCCGGGACCTACCGTGGGAGGCTACACCTTC.

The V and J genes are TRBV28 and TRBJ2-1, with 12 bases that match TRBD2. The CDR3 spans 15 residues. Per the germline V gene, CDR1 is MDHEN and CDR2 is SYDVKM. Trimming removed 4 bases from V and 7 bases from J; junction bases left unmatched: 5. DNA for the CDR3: TGTGCCAGCAGTTCTCTAGCGGGAGGGTTAAATGAGCAGTTCTTC. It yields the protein CASSSLAGGLNEQFF.

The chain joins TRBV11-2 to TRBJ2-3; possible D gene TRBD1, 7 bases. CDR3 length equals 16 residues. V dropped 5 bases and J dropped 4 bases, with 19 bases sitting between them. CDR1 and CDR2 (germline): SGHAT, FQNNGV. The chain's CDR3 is CASSPTVGRGADTQYF. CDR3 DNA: TGTGCCAGCAGCCCCACCGTGGGCAGGGGGGCAGATACGCAGTATTTT.

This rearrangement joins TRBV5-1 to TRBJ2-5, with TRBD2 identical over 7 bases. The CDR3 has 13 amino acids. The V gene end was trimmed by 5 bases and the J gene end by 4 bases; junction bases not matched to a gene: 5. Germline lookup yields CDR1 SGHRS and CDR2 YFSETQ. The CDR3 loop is CASRGGSGETQYF. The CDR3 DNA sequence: TGCGCCAGCAGGGGGGGGAGCGGAGAGACCCAGTACTTC.